These 5 T cell receptor beta chains share one sample of origin, sequenced in a study of shared clonotypes between healthy human individuals. TCRdb's copy holds only in-frame clones and misses some; the assay was immunoSEQ multiplex PCR. The sample has 2 million to 2.5 million clones; approximately 96% are singletons. Sequencing was done on a sample of naive CD4+ T cells sorted from blood. Sample subset: CD45RA+ positively selected. The receptors were sampled from a man between 18 and 29 years old in good health.

This clone was seen only once. This sequence joins TRBV10-3 and TRBJ2-7; 14 bases line up with TRBD2. Per the germline V gene, CDR1 is ENHRY and CDR2 is SYGVKD. The CDR3 covers 15 residues. J gave up 3 bases and V 6 bases, and 4 bases lay outside the gene matches. For the CDR3, the DNA is TGTGCCATCAGACCGGGACTAGCGGGAGACTACGAGCAGTACTTC. Its protein product is CAIRPGLAGDYEQYF.

This chain links TRBV2 with TRBJ1-3; possible D gene TRBD1, 6 bases. V dropped 6 bases and J dropped 4 bases, with 16 bases sitting between them. CDR1 and CDR2 from the germline V gene are SNHLY and FYNNEI. The CDR3 extends over 15 amino acids. The CDR3 DNA sequence: TGTGCCAGCAGGGGATCTACAGGGTCGGGAAACACCATATATTTT. Residues: CASRGSTGSGNTIYF.

V usage is TRBV7-2 and J usage is TRBJ2-7; possible D gene TRBD1, 6 bases. Germline loops: CDR1 SGHTA, CDR2 FQGNSA. This CDR3 has 12 amino acids. V lost 3 bases, J lost 8 bases, and 11 bases lay in between. CDR3 bases: TGTGCCAGCAGCTTTGAATGGGGGCAGCAGTACTTC. It encodes CASSFEWGQQYF. The full variable domain, in which reference TRBV7-2 and TRBJ2-7 provide the parts outside the CDR3, is GAGVSQSPSNKVTEKGKDVELRCDPISGHTALYWYRQSLGQGLEFLIYFQGNSAPDKSGLPSDRFSAERTGGSVSTLTIQRTQQEDSAVYLCASSFEWGQQYFGPGTRLTVT.

The chain recombines TRBV30 with TRBJ2-7, with 11 nucleotides matching TRBD1. Germline V gene data show CDR1 as GTSNPN and CDR2 as SVGIG (reference sequence). V lost 5 bases and J lost 4; bases outside the gene matches: 16. This CDR3 has 17 amino acids. The CDR3 DNA reads TGTGCCTGGTCCGGACAGGGGGCATTTCCGATTACTTACGAGCAGTACTTC. Protein sequence: CAWSGQGAFPITYEQYF.

The V and J genes are TRBV6-1 and TRBJ2-4; weak D call: TRBD1 (6 bases). The CDR3 consists of 14 residues. The V end lost 7 bases, the J end lost 9 bases, and 19 bases lay between the germline ends. Looked up from germline, CDR1 is MNHNS and CDR2 is SASEGT. The CDR3 loop is CASTRQEGLSIQYF. CDR3 DNA sequence: TGTGCCAGCACGCGACAGGAAGGTTTATCCATTCAGTACTTC.